The T cell receptor beta chain under discussion was sequenced for a study of PD-1 blockade in classical Hodgkin lymphoma (TCRdb year 2020). Regarding the research as a whole: Nivolumab dosing was 3 mg/kg intravenously every 2 weeks, continuing until either disease progression or unacceptable toxicity. To define a peripheral blood immune signature of response to PD-1 blockade in classical Hodgkin lymphoma, the study combined TCR beta sequencing with CyTOF.

Reading from cysteine to phenylalanine, the CDR3 counts 14 amino acids. The entry retains the CDR3 DNA only, 42 bases that are in frame from base 1. CDR1 and CDR2 were assigned from the germline V gene as MGHRA and YSYEKL. V is trimmed back by 3 bases and J by 4 bases, and the junction contains 2 bases that no gene match accounts for. Here is what the overall study found, with its caveats: A significant rise by C4D1 was seen in CD4+ but not CD8+ TCR diversity (p=0.0027 vs p=0.16), with the rise being most apparent in complete responders (p=0.02). The study was restricted to a single clinical trial cohort, and the causes of repertoire differences, possibly disease activity or prior therapy, were left undefined. Trial patients with a complete response had baseline diversity similar to that of newly diagnosed patients, while partial responders and progressors had significantly lower diversity. Lower diversity was observed in patients in whom nivolumab was started less than 1 year after ASCT, and these patients were excluded from later analyses so that confounding by immune reconstitution would be avoided. Baseline TCR diversity was reported as lower in newly diagnosed patients than in healthy donors, and lower still in relapsed/refractory patients.

Taken with the paper, the label for time point translates to: cycle 4 day 1 (C4D1), after less than seven weeks of nivolumab. All trial patients had relapsed after autologous stem cell transplantation, with cohorts A, B and C differing in prior brentuximab vedotin exposure. The trial cohort included 55 to 60 patients with relapsed/refractory classical Hodgkin lymphoma, and each patient had a best overall response of complete response, partial response or progressive disease. Single-agent nivolumab was administered to trial patients in the multi-cohort phase II CheckMate 205 trial. An independent review committee assessed best overall response by applying the 2007 International Working Group response criteria. Trial PBMCs were obtained immediately prior to nivolumab initiation (C1D1) and on therapy at cycle 2 day 1 and cycle 4 day 1. Peripheral blood was collected in 8 mL Vacutainer Cell Preparation Tubes, from which PBMCs were isolated by centrifugation and then cryopreserved.

The Qiagen DNeasy kit was used to extract genomic DNA from unsorted PBMCs and from the negatively selected CD4+ and CD8+ fractions. Amplification of TCR beta CDR3 regions was done by immunoSEQ multiplex PCR with primers that anneal to V and J segments. Amplification bias was minimized using a synthetic immune receptor repertoire, and residual bias was removed computationally after sequencing. Per the original workflow: Repertoire diversity was quantified as the Shannon entropy index using custom Python scripts. The unsorted, CD4+ and CD8+ repertoires were each analyzed separately, with the exception of combined analyses, where CD4+ and CD8+ sequences were merged in silico. A clone was considered expanded if an increase in frequency of at least 2-fold after treatment relative to C1D1 was found, and a pseudocount of 0.5 was applied to clones undetected at baseline. Singleton clones were defined as clones with 0 or 1 copy at C1D1, and non-singleton clones were defined as clones with 2 or more copies. Clones expanded in unsorted samples were assigned a CD4+, CD8+ or unknown annotation through matching of protein sequences in sorted samples from the same patient. Wilcoxon tests were applied to paired samples to test diversity changes from C1D1 to C4D1. Held by TCRdb, this immuneACCESS table contains in-frame sequences only and omits some clones. Under half of the omission traces to an unresolved V gene where checked; the cause of the rest is unknown. V and J calls plus clone size are reproduced from that table; the DNA served to infer D and trimming. The sample yields about 32,000 clones; around 81% were counted once. About a sixth of the sample rests with the top ten.

This clone was found a few times. Its specific antigen is unknown. No quality values exist for individual bases; no much larger clone is one base distant. Rearrangement joined TRBV4-1 to TRBJ2-1; TRBD2 fits 8 bases in the junction. Sequenced here: peripheral blood mononuclear cells (PBMCs), sampled before the fourth cycle of nivolumab. This receptor was taken from a human donor with classical Hodgkin lymphoma. The CDR3 region has the sequence CASSQGLGYNEQFF. The sequence in DNA is TGCGCCAGCAGCCAGGGACTAGGTTACAATGAGCAGTTCTTC.